This is a list of T cell receptor beta chains from one sample in a study of T cell changes during pregnancy in multiple sclerosis. The repertoire was sequenced with immunoSEQ multiplex PCR; TCRdb's copy has only in-frame clones and lacks some. This sample has about 80,000 clones; roughly 94% occur once, and the top ten carry under 1.5%. The sequences come from peripheral blood, collected before pregnancy. These receptors came from a female donor with multiple sclerosis, enrolled in a pregnancy study. Both conserved end residues are part of each CDR3. D genes are given only for firm matches. For some rows the clone size is stated as once, few or many, or as a class when expanded; others skip it.

>NA|NA|TRBJ2-2|TRBV4-2
TGTGCCAGCAGCAAAGATCAAGGAGGGGGCAGCACCGGGGAGCTGTTTTTT
CASSKDQGGGSTGELFF
>NA|NA|TRBJ1-4|TRBV28
TGTGCCAGCAGTTTCTACCGGGGTAATGAAAAACTGTTTTTT
CASSFYRGNEKLFF
>once|NA|TRBJ1-2|TRBV7-9
TGTGCCAGCAGCTTACCGCATGGGGAGACGGGAGCCTACGGCTACACCTTC
CASSLPHGETGAYGYTF
>NA|TRBD1|TRBJ2-2|TRBV6-1
TGTGCCAGCAGTGAGACAGGGAGCCGAAACACCGGGGAGCTGTTTTTT
CASSETGSRNTGELFF
>NA|TRBD1|TRBJ2-5|TRBV6-6
TGTGCCAGCAGTTATGGACAGGGGGCACCTCAAGAGACCCAGTACTTC
CASSYGQGAPQETQYF
>NA|TRBD1|TRBJ1-2|TRBV5-5
TGTGCCAGCAGCTATATCCCGGGACAGTTGCTTTATGGCTACACCTTC
CASSYIPGQLLYGYTF
>NA|NA|TRBJ1-2|TRBV2
TGTGCCAGCACCCTAAGGGTGGGGACAAAGATTAATGGCTACACCTTC
CASTLRVGTKINGYTF
>NA|TRBD1|TRBJ2-7|TRBV20-1
TGCAGTGCTATAGACAGGGCCGAGCAGTACTTC
CSAIDRAEQYF
>NA|NA|TRBJ2-7|TRBV4-2
TGTGCCAGCAGCCAAGTTTCGAGCTCCTACGAGCAGTACTTC
CASSQVSSSYEQYF
>NA|NA|TRBJ2-7|TRBV7-8
TGTGCCAGCAGCTTAACACGACAGGTCTACGAGCAGTACTTC
CASSLTRQVYEQYF
>NA|NA|TRBJ2-7|TRBV4-1
TGCGCCAGCAGCCAAGCAGTTTCCTACGAGCAGTACTTC
CASSQAVSYEQYF
>once|NA|TRBJ1-4|TRBV30
TGTGCCTGGAGCCCCAAGTTTTTT
CAWSPKFF
>NA|TRBD1|TRBJ1-1|TRBV5-6
TGTGCCAGCAGCTACCGCGGGACAGGGGGATACACTGAAGCTTTCTTT
CASSYRGTGGYTEAFF
>NA|NA|TRBJ1-2|TRBV19
TGTGCCAGTAGTATACCTCTCGGGAAGGGCAACTATGGCTACACCTTC
CASSIPLGKGNYGYTF
>NA|TRBD2|TRBJ2-1|TRBV4-1
TGCGCCAGCAGCCAAGCTGTCCAGCGGGGGGAGCAGTTCTTC
CASSQAVQRGEQFF
>NA|NA|TRBJ1-1|TRBV6-5
TGTGCCAGCAGTTCAGGGGTGAACACTGAAGCTTTCTTT
CASSSGVNTEAFF
>NA|TRBD2|TRBJ2-7|TRBV4-1
TGCGCCAGCAGCCAGTCTAGCGGGGGTTACGAGCAGTACTTC
CASSQSSGGYEQYF
>NA|NA|TRBJ2-2|TRBV19
TGTGCCAGTAGTATGGGACTGCGGGTAGGGCCCACCGGGGAGCTGTTTTTT
CASSMGLRVGPTGELFF
>NA|TRBD2|TRBJ2-3|TRBV13
TGTGCCAGCAGCTTTCCTAGCGGGCGGAGAACCCCCACAGATACGCAGTATTTT
CASSFPSGRRTPTDTQYF
>once|NA|TRBJ1-4|TRBV6-6
TGTGCCAGCTGCGACCCCGGGGTAATTAATGAAAAACTGTTTTTT
CASCDPGVINEKLFF
>NA|NA|TRBJ2-6|TRBV12-5
TGTGCTAGTGGTCCAGGACAACGGACGGACCTGACTTTC
CASGPGQRTDLTF
>NA|TRBD2|TRBJ2-3|TRBV4-2
TGTGCCAGCAAAGTGGCCCCGAGTAGCGGGGGGCGGGATACGCAGTATTTT
CASKVAPSSGGRDTQYF
>NA|NA|TRBJ1-2|TRBV2
TGTGCCAGTAACTTCCTGGGGGGGGAGGGAGGCTACACCTTC
CASNFLGGEGGYTF
>NA|TRBD2|TRBJ2-7|TRBV7-8
TGTGCCAGCAGCTTAGTGGGGGGGGCCTACGAGCAGTACTTC
CASSLVGGAYEQYF
>NA|NA|TRBJ1-3|TRBV27
TGTGCCAGCAGTTTATTCGTAGGAAACACCATATATTTT
CASSLFVGNTIYF
>NA|NA|TRBJ2-7|TRBV13
TGTGCCAGCAGCTCCAGCCGGAGCTCCTACGAGCAGTACTTC
CASSSSRSSYEQYF
>NA|TRBD2|TRBJ2-1|TRBV27
TGTGCCAGCACCTATTTAGCGGGGGGGCTATACAATGAGCAGTTCTTC
CASTYLAGGLYNEQFF
>NA|TRBD2|TRBJ2-5|TRBV10-3
TGTGCCATCAGTCTAGCGGGGGAAGGAGAGACCCAGTACTTC
CAISLAGEGETQYF
>NA|NA|TRBJ2-7|TRBV7-9
TGTGCCAGCAGCTCCCAGGGGTACGAGCAGTACTTC
CASSSQGYEQYF
>NA|NA|TRBJ2-1|TRBV9
TGTGCCAGCAGCGTAGCGGGGGGCCGGGATACAGGTGAGCAGTTCTTC
CASSVAGGRDTGEQFF
>NA|NA|TRBJ1-2|TRBV29-1
TGCAGCGCCAAACCCCAAGGGGGGGCCTATGGCTACACCTTC
CSAKPQGGAYGYTF
>NA|TRBD2|TRBJ2-5|TRBV18
TGTGCCAGCTCACCGGCTAGCGGGGAAGAGACCCAGTACTTC
CASSPASGEETQYF
>NA|NA|TRBJ2-3|TRBV6-5
TGTGCCAGCAGTTTTTGGCAGGCCAATAGCACAGATACGCAGTATTTT
CASSFWQANSTDTQYF
>once|TRBD1|TRBJ2-3|TRBV30
TGTGCCTGGAACCGAAGGGACAGAAGTTACACAGATACGCAGTATTTT
CAWNRRDRSYTDTQYF
>once|TRBD1|TRBJ2-7|TRBV27
TGTGCCAGCAGCCTACAGGGGGCCTACGAGCAGTACTTC
CASSLQGAYEQYF
>NA|TRBD2|TRBJ2-2|TRBV7-9
TGTGCCAGCAGCTTAGCGGTTAGCGGGGGGCCCCGCGCCGGGGAGCTGTTTTTT
CASSLAVSGGPRAGELFF
>NA|TRBD1|TRBJ2-2|TRBV15
TGTGCCACCAACCCAGGGGGCCGGACCGGGGAGCTGTTTTTT
CATNPGGRTGELFF
>NA|NA|TRBJ1-1|TRBV6-6
TGTGCCAGCAGTTTGTCCGGGGTGATGAACACTGAAGCTTTCTTT
CASSLSGVMNTEAFF
>NA|NA|TRBJ2-7|TRBV27
TGTGCCAGTAAGAACAGCTACGAGCAGTACTTC
CASKNSYEQYF
>NA|TRBD2|TRBJ2-7|TRBV7-9
TGTGCCAGCAGCTTAGTACTAGCGGGGGGGAGCTCCTACGAGCAGTACTTC
CASSLVLAGGSSYEQYF
>NA|NA|TRBJ2-2|TRBV5-6
TGTGCCAGCAGGAAAACCCTTCGCGCCGGGGAGCTGTTTTTT
CASRKTLRAGELFF
>NA|NA|TRBJ2-1|TRBV6-6
TGTGCCAGCAGTTACTGGGACTTTTCCCAGTACAATGAGCAGTTCTTC
CASSYWDFSQYNEQFF
>once|NA|TRBJ1-1|TRBV14
TGTGCCAGCAGCCGGGGCTCTGGGGCAAACACTGAAGCTTTCTTT
CASSRGSGANTEAFF
>NA|NA|TRBJ2-1|TRBV6-6
TGTGCCAGCAGCCGAGCGGGTGAGCAGTTCTTC
CASSRAGEQFF
>NA|NA|TRBJ2-7|TRBV19
TGTGCCAGTGCCGGACAGATCCTCCACGAGCAGTACTTC
CASAGQILHEQYF
>NA|NA|TRBJ1-2|TRBV2
TGTGCCAGCAGCCGAGACAATAACTATGGCTACACCTTC
CASSRDNNYGYTF
>NA|TRBD1|TRBJ2-1|TRBV6-5
TGTGCCAGCAGTTCCTGGACAGGTTGGAATGAGCAGTTCTTC
CASSSWTGWNEQFF
>NA|TRBD1|TRBJ1-4|TRBV7-9
TGTGCCAGCAGCTTAGACAGGGGGCATAGTAATGAAAAACTGTTTTTT
CASSLDRGHSNEKLFF
>NA|NA|TRBJ1-2|TRBV27
TGTGCCAGCTGCCGGGGGGGGACCTATGGCTACACCTTC
CASCRGGTYGYTF
>NA|TRBD2|TRBJ2-5|TRBV7-2
TGTGCCAGCAGCCTATCCGCTAGCGGGGCCCAAGAGACCCAGTACTTC
CASSLSASGAQETQYF
>NA|NA|TRBJ1-2|TRBV27
TGTGCCAGCAGTTTTACGGACTCCGGCCCCCACACCTTC
CASSFTDSGPHTF
>NA|TRBD1|TRBJ1-6|TRBV2
TGTGCCAGCAGTGCAGGACCGGGACAGGCGACTTCACCCCTCCACTTT
CASSAGPGQATSPLHF
>NA|TRBD2|TRBJ2-7|TRBV7-9
TGTGGCGTTCAGCGGGACGACTCCTACGAGCAGTACTTC
CGVQRDDSYEQYF
>NA|NA|TRBJ2-7|TRBV7-9
TGTGCCAGCGGCGGCTCTGGCGAGCAGTACTTC
CASGGSGEQYF
>NA|TRBD1|TRBJ1-4|TRBV5-1
TGCGCCAGCGGCGAAGGGGACAGGCCCTTCGGGAATGAAAAACTGTTTTTT
CASGEGDRPFGNEKLFF
>NA|TRBD1|TRBJ1-2|TRBV12-5
TGTGCTAGTGGTCCAGGGACAGGGGGGTACCTCTCTGGCTACACCTTC
CASGPGTGGYLSGYTF
>NA|TRBD1|TRBJ1-6|TRBV5-8
TGTGCCAGCAGCTTGGATTTTGGGACAGGGTCAAATTCACCCCTCCACTTT
CASSLDFGTGSNSPLHF
>once|NA|TRBJ2-1|TRBV14
TGTGCCAGCAGCCAAACAGCTGACTACAATGAGCAGTTCTTC
CASSQTADYNEQFF
>NA|NA|TRBJ1-5|TRBV5-5
TGTGCCAGCAGTCTGGCCCTGCCCCAATATAGCAATCAGCCCCAGCATTTT
CASSLALPQYSNQPQHF